This T cell receptor (beta chain) was recovered during a study of identical twins (dated by TCRdb to the mid-2010s). Context from the whole study: TCR alpha and beta repertoires from monozygotic twins, unrelated adults of various ages and cord blood were deep-sequenced to test whether fetal clonotypes persist. To rule out contamination, the twin experiments were replicated at different times with different library preparation protocols.

For this clonotype: This clone's antigen is unknown. Base qualities are not recorded, but no much larger clone differs from it by a single base.

Libraries came from 5' RACE. Sequenced using an Illumina HiSeq 2000. Template switching introduced a universal primer binding site; the final cDNA contained a unique molecular identifier, enabling accurate counting of TCR cDNA molecules. First-strand cDNA for TCR alpha and beta chains was synthesized from specific primers in the conserved constant-segment region. To control for contamination, each cDNA library was double barcoded with a SMART-Mk sample barcode plus Illumina barcodes. TruSeq adapter sequences along with Illumina sample barcodes were introduced in two successive PCR steps. Sequencing of the TCR alpha and beta cDNA libraries was done on the Illumina HiSeq platform using custom primers. The paper's data handling went like this. MiGEC was used to process raw reads and extract unique molecular identifiers, and MiXCR was used to find CDR3 positions. For each individual, recombination models were inferred using an EM algorithm with the repgenHMM and IGoR tools. Shared clonotypes were analyzed with the tcR package in R, and sharing was normalized by the product of cloneset sizes. To study raw recombination without the effects of thymic and clonal selection, out-of-frame nonproductive sequences were analyzed. TCRdb trimmed the raw reads at Q25, called clones with MiXCR and kept productive beta chains. Here each entry gathers all rows of one CDR3 protein and keeps the most common genes and DNA. The V and J calls reflect TCRdb's pipeline rather than the authors' work. The sample records some 1,700,000 distinct CDR3 sequences, about 31% of which are singletons. Of the sample, approximately 0.25% is held by the ten largest clones.

Broad study findings and their caveats: The excess sharing between twins in beta out-of-frame sequences was weaker because fewer shared sequences reduced the signal-to-noise ratio. Recombination models systematically underestimated out-of-frame TCR alpha sharing in monozygotic twins but agreed with sharing between unrelated individuals. Because the same donors could not be followed over many years, conclusions were based on cross-sectional statistical analysis. Zero-insertion analyses could be partly confounded by invariant T cells such as MAIT and iNKT, although diverse VJ usage argued against such confounding for most clonotypes. Compared with coincidental sharing between unrelated individuals, out-of-frame TCR alpha sequences shared between twins had an excess of sequences with low generation probability. Fewer insertions were carried by abundant cord blood beta clonotypes; a weaker similar trend was observed in young adult naive repertoires, while no such trend was observed in memory repertoires.

Only healthy Caucasian donors were included. The TCR comes from a newborn girl in good health. The sequenced sample was cord blood.

In nucleotides, the sequence is TGTGCCAGCAGTGAAGCGCTTTCGGGTGAAGCTTTCTTT. It codes for CASSEALSGEAFF. The chain is made from TRBV2 and TRBJ1-1; the D gene cannot be resolved reliably. From a lookup of the germline V gene, CDR1 and CDR2 are SNHLY and FYNNEI. Its CDR3 holds 13 amino acids, cysteine through phenylalanine. The read is trimmed to its CDR3 DNA, 39 bases read in frame from base 1. The junction shows trimming of 0 bases on V and 7 bases on J, plus 9 bases between the germline ends. Joined to the reference TRBV2 and TRBJ1-1 proteins, this CDR3 gives the full variable domain: EPEVTQTPSHQVTQMGQEVILRCVPISNHLYFYWYRQILGQKVEFLVSFYNNEISEKSEIFDDQFSVERPDGSNFTLKIRSTKLEDSAMYFCASSEALSGEAFFGQGTRLTVV.